This T cell receptor beta chain was observed in a study of multiple sclerosis patients with progressive multifocal leukoencephalopathy. Sequencing used immunoSEQ multiplex PCR; TCRdb keeps in-frame clones, though not all of them. In the table there are about 30,000 clones, nearly 95% of which are singletons. In the case of this clone: The target antigen is unknown.

The CDR3 spans 14 residues. Losses at the gene ends were 5 bases for V and 5 bases for J; bases not matched to a gene: 7. CDR1 and CDR2 from the germline V gene are SGHTA and FQGTGA. The time point here: before natalizumab initiation. The T0 samples predate the first natalizumab infusion. Study-level findings and limits: Expanded clones at PML onset predated and persisted through natalizumab therapy.

The chain combines TRBV7-3 with TRBJ1-2, with 8 bases lining up with TRBD1. The clonotype was recovered from a man aged 25 to 40 with multiple sclerosis. The sequenced sample was PBMCs. CDR3 coding DNA: TGTGCCAGCAGCCCCACAGGGGGATTTTATGGCTACACCTTC. Translation gives CASSPTGGFYGYTF.